One and the same sample provided the 25 T cell receptor beta chains below, sequenced in a study of human T cells and chemical hapten exposure. MiXCR was run by TCRdb on the RACE reads, yielding one entry per CDR3 protein. The data show about 89,000 distinct CDR3 sequences, with roughly 10% seen just once and 3.1% held by the top ten. Time point reported: pre-sensitization, week 0. Treatment meaning: therapeutic diphenylcyclopropenone sensitization with weekly scalp DPC. Sequenced material: whole blood, taken in connection with sensitization to the hapten diphenylcyclopropenone (DPC). Receptors were obtained from a woman in her sixties with alopecia areata. Some clones in this sample may be carry-over from other donors' samples.

The V call is TRBV18, the J call TRBJ2-1, with D possibly TRBD2 on 5 matching bases. The CDR3 length is 13 residues. Germline V CDR1 and CDR2: KGHSH, LQKENI. V lost 1 base and J lost 7, with 8 bases in between. The CDR3 DNA follows: TGTGCCAGCTCACCACAGAGAGGGAATGAGCAGTTCTTC. Translation: CASSPQRGNEQFF. Supplemented by reference TRBV18 and TRBJ2-1, the full variable domain reads NAGVMQNPRHLVRRRGQEARLRCSPMKGHSHVYWYRQLPEEGLKFMVYLQKENIIDESGMPKERFSAEFPKEGPSILRIQQVVRGDSAAYFCASSPQRGNEQFFGPGTRLTVL.

This clonotype was found many times. V gene TRBV7-6 combines with J gene TRBJ1-2; the match to TRBD1 covers 8 bases. Trimming at V came to 5 bases and at J to 5 bases, leaving 7 bases not matched to a gene. This CDR3 is 14 amino acids long. The germline V gene encodes CDR1 SGHVS and CDR2 FNYEAQ. The CDR3 sequence: CASSPPDRGYGYTF. CDR3 nucleotide sequence: TGTGCCAGCAGCCCTCCCGACAGGGGATATGGCTACACCTTC.

In the case of this clonotype: This may arise from a read error, as a much more abundant clone is one base away. The chain links TRBV3-1 to TRBJ1-1, with D unresolved. The CDR3 loop spans 15 amino acids. CDR1 is LGHDT and CDR2 is YNNKEL in the germline V gene (reference sequence). CDR3 DNA sequence: TGTGTCAGCAGCCCACAGTCGGAAACGAACACTGAAGCTTTCTTT. Its translation is CVSSPQSETNTEAFF.

Ten or more counts support this clonotype. The rearrangement joins TRBV7-6 to TRBJ1-1; possibly TRBD1 for D (5 bases). Germline V gene data show CDR1 as SGHVS and CDR2 as FNYEAQ. Between the trimmed V and J ends, which lost 3 bases and 5 bases, there was a span of 13 bases. The CDR3 runs 14 residues. CDR3 protein: CASSLGSGGTEAFF. CDR3 in DNA: TGTGCCAGCAGCTTGGGGTCTGGGGGGACTGAAGCTTTCTTT.

This clonotype was picked up many times. The rearrangement links TRBV12-3 or TRBV12-4 to TRBJ1-4, with D tentatively TRBD1 (5 bases). This CDR3 spans 14 amino acids. V dropped 2 bases and J dropped 4 bases, with 8 bases sitting between them. CDR3 DNA: TGTGCCAGCAGTTTATGGGGGAGTAATGAAAAACTGTTTTTT. Residues: CASSLWGSNEKLFF.

This clonotype was seen a handful of times. The chain combines TRBV7-2 with TRBJ1-2; D is possibly TRBD1 (5 bases). Germline V CDR1 and CDR2: SGHTA, FQGNSA. Trimming removed 1 base at V and 0 bases at J, with 15 bases between. CDR3 size: 17 residues. The CDR3 sequence is CASSLVSQGTANYGYTF. As DNA, the CDR3 is TGTGCCAGCAGCTTAGTTTCGCAGGGTACAGCTAACTATGGCTACACCTTC. The full variable domain, in which reference TRBV7-2 and TRBJ1-2 provide the parts outside the CDR3, is GAGVSQSPSNKVTEKGKDVELRCDPISGHTALYWYRQSLGQGLEFLIYFQGNSAPDKSGLPSDRFSAERTGGSVSTLTIQRTQQEDSAVYLCASSLVSQGTANYGYTFGSGTRLTVV.

This clonotype was counted many times. The rearrangement links TRBV5-1 to TRBJ2-4, with D unclear. The CDR3 has 14 residues. The V and J ends lost 0 bases and 8 bases respectively, with 12 bases between them. CDR1 SGHRS and CDR2 YFSETQ come from the germline V gene. The CDR3 loop is CASSLVLAQDIQYF. The DNA for the CDR3 is TGCGCCAGCAGCTTGGTGTTGGCCCAGGACATTCAGTACTTC.

This clonotype has more than one count but fewer than ten. The V and J genes are TRBV12-3 or TRBV12-4 and TRBJ2-7, with TRBD1 identical over 12 bases. The CDR3 covers 15 residues. J was trimmed by 7 bases and V by 5 bases; bases with no gene match: 9. The CDR3 DNA sequence: TGTGCCAGCAGTCTTTGGGGACAGGGGGCGGGTGAGCAGTACTTC. Amino acids: CASSLWGQGAGEQYF.

On this clonotype: A read error is possible here, since a much larger clone lies one base away. The V gene is TRBV5-1, the J gene TRBJ2-2, with TRBD2 as a possible D gene (5 bases). Germline V gene sequence: CDR1 SGHRS, CDR2 YFSETQ. The CDR3 consists of 13 residues. The ends were cut back, 1 base at V and 6 bases at J, with 7 bases in the middle. In DNA form, the CDR3 reads TGCGCCAGCAGCTTGTACGGGGCCGGGGAGCTGTTTTTT. Its protein product is CASSLYGAGELFF. Full variable domain (remainder filled in from reference TRBV5-1 and TRBJ2-2): KAGVTQTPRYLIKTRGQQVTLSCSPISGHRSVSWYQQTPGQGLQFLFEYFSETQRNKGNFPGRFSGRQFSNSRSEMNVSTLELGDSALYLCASSLYGAGELFFGEGSRLTVL.

The table lists this clonotype with many counts. The chain uses TRBV7-9 and TRBJ2-3; D is ambiguous. CDR1 is SEHNR and CDR2 is FQNEAQ in the germline V gene (reference sequence). This CDR3 comprises 15 residues. V shed 1 base and J shed 0 bases, with 8 bases lying between them. This CDR3 is CASSLESLSTDTQYF. For the CDR3, the DNA is TGTGCCAGCAGCTTAGAGTCGCTTAGCACAGATACGCAGTATTTT.

This clonotype was seen repeatedly, ten times or more. The chain is built from TRBV7-2 and TRBJ2-1, with 10 bases matching TRBD2. The CDR3 runs to 16 residues. Trimming took 4 bases from V and 8 from J; bases not matched to a gene: 11. Germline CDR1 is SGHTA and CDR2 is FQGNSA. This CDR3 is CASSSGSGGPRDEQFF. The CDR3 nucleotides read TGTGCCAGCAGCTCTGGTAGCGGGGGGCCTCGGGATGAGCAGTTCTTC.

The V and J genes are TRBV20-1 and TRBJ2-1; 7 nucleotides align to TRBD2. In germline, CDR1 is DFQATT, CDR2 SNEGSKA (reference sequence). The CDR3 loop spans 14 amino acids. After removal of 8 bases from V and 7 bases from J, the junction contained 14 bases not matched to a gene. This CDR3 is CSTRTLGRENEQFF. DNA for the CDR3: TGCAGTACCCGCACTTTGGGGCGGGAGAATGAGCAGTTCTTC.

The chain carries TRBV7-2 and TRBJ1-2; 7 nucleotides agree with TRBD1. V shed 1 base and J 4 bases; nucleotides not matched to a gene: 6. CDR1 SGHTA and CDR2 FQGNSA come from the germline V gene. CDR3 length: 15 amino acids. CDR3 nucleotides: TGTGCCAGCAGCTTAGGCACAGGGGCCCTCTATGGCTACACCTTC. As protein: CASSLGTGALYGYTF.

This clonotype has a handful of counts. The V and J genes are TRBV6-5 and TRBJ2-3, with a weak D call TRBD1 (5 bases). CDR3 length: 16 residues. The germline gives CDR1 MNHEY, CDR2 SVGAGI. Trimming shortened V by 1 base and J by 4 bases, and 15 bases separated the two germline ends. The DNA for the CDR3 is TGTGCCAGCAGTTACTACCCTTTAGAAGGGGCAGATACGCAGTATTTT. It encodes CASSYYPLEGADTQYF.

The chain couples TRBV7-9 to TRBJ1-1; D unresolved. CDR1 is SEHNR and CDR2 is FQNEAQ in the germline V gene (reference sequence). The CDR3 has 13 residues. V was pared by 3 bases and J by 5 bases, with 10 bases between. The CDR3 loop is CASSFTALTEAFF. CDR3 sequence (DNA): TGTGCCAGCAGCTTTACGGCCCTAACTGAAGCTTTCTTT.

The gene calls are TRBV5-5 and TRBJ1-6, with 10 bases matching TRBD1. The CDR3 has 16 residues. CDR1 and CDR2 (germline): SGHKS, YYEKEE (reference sequence). Trimming took 3 bases from V and 9 from J; bases not matched to a gene: 9. DNA for the CDR3: TGTGCCAGCAGCTCCGATCCGGGACAGGGGAGTTCACCCCTCCACTTT. Translating it yields CASSSDPGQGSSPLHF.

This clonotype came up a few times. The chain is built from TRBV10-3 and TRBJ1-5; D uncertain. Germline V gene data show CDR1 as ENHRY and CDR2 as SYGVKD. The CDR3 loop spans 12 amino acids. The V and J ends lost 6 bases and 4 bases respectively, with 7 bases between them. The CDR3 DNA follows: TGTGCCATCAGGGGTGGAAATCAGCCCCAGCATTTT. Translation: CAIRGGNQPQHF.

This clonotype has just a few counts. The chain combines TRBV29-1 with TRBJ2-3, with 9 bases identical to TRBD2. This CDR3 spans 14 amino acids. Trimming removed 6 bases from V and 5 bases from J; junction bases left unmatched: 9. Per germline, CDR1 SQVTM and CDR2 ANQGSEA. The CDR3 sequence: CSVDERTSEDTQYF. The CDR3 nucleotides read TGCAGCGTGGACGAGAGGACTAGCGAAGATACGCAGTATTTT.

This clonotype was detected ten times or more. The chain carries TRBV12-3 or TRBV12-4 and TRBJ1-5; weak D call: TRBD1 (6 bases). The CDR3 sequence is 14 residues long. The V gene lost 6 bases and the J gene lost 3 bases, with 12 bases spanning the gap. The CDR3 loop reads CASSLRQANQPQHF. For the CDR3, the DNA is TGTGCCAGCAGCCTACGACAGGCCAATCAGCCCCAGCATTTT.

This clonotype was recorded many times. This chain joins TRBV10-1 and TRBJ1-2; D not resolved. Germline CDR1 reads WNHNN; CDR2 reads SYGVQD (reference sequence). This CDR3 region has 13 residues. V lost 4 bases and J 4 bases, leaving 10 bases between the germline ends. This CDR3 is CASSVPGGYGYTF. For the CDR3, the DNA is TGCGCCAGCAGTGTCCCGGGAGGCTATGGCTACACCTTC.

About this clonotype: A much larger clone is a single base away; this may be a read error. The V call is TRBV9, the J call TRBJ1-2; 9 positions match TRBD1. The CDR3 covers 14 residues. Per the germline V gene, CDR1 is SGDLS and CDR2 is YYNGEE. The chain's CDR3 is CAGSLGQGVYGYTF. The CDR3 bases are TGTGCCGGCAGTCTGGGACAGGGCGTCTATGGCTACACCTTC. Using reference TRBV9 and TRBJ1-2 for the parts outside the CDR3, the full variable domain is DSGVTQTPKHLITATGQRVTLRCSPRSGDLSVYWYQQSLDQGLQFLIQYYNGEERAKGNILERFSAQQFPDLHSELNLSSLELGDSALYFCAGSLGQGVYGYTFGSGTRLTVV.

This clonotype has ten or more counts. The CDR3 reads CASSLSPSRRSTDTQYF. CDR3 DNA sequence: TGTGCCAGCAGCTTATCCCCATCTAGGCGGAGCACAGATACGCAGTATTTT. The V call is TRBV12-1, the J call TRBJ2-3. TRBV12-1 is designated a pseudogene. This CDR3 contains 17 residues.

This clonotype came up many times. This rearrangement joins TRBV3-1 to TRBJ2-5, with 9 bases identical to TRBD1. This CDR3 contains 15 residues. Germline-derived CDR1 and CDR2 are LGHDT and YNNKEL (reference sequence). With 1 base clipped from V and 2 bases from J, the junction kept 2 bases outside the gene matches. CDR3: CASSQADRGQETQYF. CDR3 coding DNA: TGTGCCAGCAGCCAAGCAGACAGGGGGCAAGAGACCCAGTACTTC.

In regard to this clonotype: One base away lies a much larger clone, so this may be a sequencing read error. V gene TRBV27 combines with J gene TRBJ2-7; 7 bases match TRBD2. The CDR3 runs 13 residues. CDR1 and CDR2 from the germline V gene are MNHEY and SMNVEV (reference sequence). CDR3 protein: CGSSLQRGYEQYF. In nucleotides, the CDR3 is TGTGGCAGCAGTCTTCAGCGGGGCTACGAGCAGTACTTC.

This clonotype was seen a few times. This rearrangement joins TRBV10-2 to TRBJ2-3, with no clear D. Trimming removed 3 bases from V and 5 bases from J, with 12 bases in between. Germline V gives CDR1 WSHSY, CDR2 SAAADI. This CDR3 contains 14 residues. The CDR3, as DNA: TGCGCCAGCAGTGACCCCGGAGCAATAGATACGCAGTATTTT. This sequence encodes CASSDPGAIDTQYF.